The 14 T cell receptor beta chains below were found in one sample sequenced in a study of CD8+CD57+ T cells in acquired aplastic anemia (dated by TCRdb to between 2018 and 2020). Sequenced on an Illumina HiSeq 2000. Profiling of TCR beta VDJ combinations and CDR3 sequences used genomic DNA as the template. TCRdb passed the public sequencing reads through fastp at Q25 and MiXCR, retaining productive beta sequences. Every distinct CDR3 protein forms one entry, paired with its most common genes and DNA. The sample table contains 250,000 to 300,000 distinct CDR3 sequences; only one count was recorded for roughly 50% of them. Roughly 8% of the sample rests with the top ten. The sample comprised sorted CD4+, CD8+, or CD8+CD57+ T cells (not recorded which) from PBMCs. The origin of the receptors is a human donor with severe aplastic anemia or a healthy control (not recorded which).

The chain uses TRBV7-2 and TRBJ1-1; tentatively, D is TRBD1 (6 bases). This CDR3 spans 13 amino acids. V gave up 6 bases and J gave up 4 bases, with 12 bases separating them. Germline assignment: CDR1 SGHTA and CDR2 FQGNSA. This CDR3 is CASSKGGATEAFF. Written as DNA, the CDR3 is TGTGCCAGCAGTAAAGGGGGGGCCACTGAAGCTTTCTTT.

This chain uses TRBV9 with TRBJ1-2; no clear D. Germline V gives CDR1 SGDLS, CDR2 YYNGEE. Trimming stripped 0 bases from V and 3 bases from J, with 9 bases between. The CDR3 has 14 residues. CDR3 amino acids: CASSVGRRDYGYTF. Written as DNA, the CDR3 is TGTGCCAGCAGCGTAGGCAGGAGAGACTATGGCTACACCTTC.

This clonotype was found many times. This sequence joins TRBV6-2 or TRBV6-3 and TRBJ2-5; 7 nucleotides line up with TRBD2. Germline values: CDR1 MNHEY, CDR2 SVGEGT. V lost 6 bases to trimming and J lost 4 bases; unmatched junction nucleotides: 5. The CDR3 contains 13 residues. The CDR3 DNA reads TGTGCCAGCAGGCGACCGGGGGGAGAGACCCAGTACTTC. Residues: CASRRPGGETQYF.

This chain uses TRBV7-9 with TRBJ1-5, with D possibly TRBD1 on 6 matching bases. V dropped 5 bases and J dropped 6 bases, with 11 bases sitting between them. Germline V gene lookup returns CDR1 SEHNR and CDR2 FQNEAQ (reference sequence). This CDR3 is built from 13 residues. The CDR3 DNA reads TGTGCCAGCAGCAATACAGGGACTCAGCCCCAGCATTTT. The encoded protein is CASSNTGTQPQHF.

The table lists this clonotype with a few counts. The chain employs TRBV7-2 and TRBJ2-2, with D unresolved. V was pared by 5 bases and J by 7 bases, with 14 bases between. This CDR3 is 14 amino acids long. Germline CDR1 SGHTA, CDR2 FQGNSA. In nucleotides, the CDR3 is TGTGCCAGCAGCCTTGGTAGGGTGGGCGGGGAGCTGTTTTTT. Encoded protein: CASSLGRVGGELFF.

Worth noting for this clonotype: The junction and the germline gene differ at one end; a read error may be behind it. The chain combines TRBV4-3 with TRBJ2-7; unclear D gene. This CDR3 has 14 residues. CDR1 is LGHNA and CDR2 is YSLEER in the germline V gene. The CDR3 DNA sequence: TGCGCCAGCAGCCAAGACGGTTACTCTTACGACCAGTACTTC. Translation gives CASSQDGYSYDQYF.

As regards this clonotype: One junction end disagrees with the germline gene, perhaps due to a read error. The rearrangement uses TRBV10-3 and TRBJ1-1; D ambiguous. Germline V gene data show CDR1 as ENHRY and CDR2 as SYGVKD. The CDR3 consists of 13 residues. This CDR3 reads CAISERESAEASF. CDR3 nucleotide sequence: TGTGCCATCAGTGAGAGGGAGTCCGCTGAAGCTTCCTTT.

This sequence joins TRBV9 and TRBJ2-1; 8 bases line up with TRBD2. The CDR3 length is 15 residues. Germline V lookup: CDR1 SGDLS, CDR2 YYNGEE. Germline trimming cut 6 bases from V and 3 bases from J; bases unmatched to any gene: 8. CDR3 nucleotide sequence: TGTGCCAGCACCAAAGGCGGGGGGTTCTACAATGAGCAGTTCTTC. Its translation is CASTKGGGFYNEQFF.

With regard to this clonotype: A clone one base away is much larger, so this may be a read error. This chain connects TRBV5-1 to TRBJ1-3; D unclear. The length of the CDR3 is 16 residues. Per germline, CDR1 SGHRS and CDR2 YFSETQ. The V gene lost 2 bases and the J gene lost 3 bases, with 15 bases spanning the gap. The CDR3 nucleotides are TGCGCCAGCAGCTTAGAAATGCAGACTGATGGAAACACCATATATTTT. This sequence encodes CASSLEMQTDGNTIYF.

Ten or more counts support this clonotype. The chain joins TRBV6-5 to TRBJ1-6; 7 positions match TRBD1. The germline gives CDR1 MNHEY, CDR2 SVGAGI. Losses at the gene ends were 5 bases for V and 7 bases for J; bases not matched to a gene: 2. The CDR3 extends over 13 amino acids. The CDR3 protein is CASSVGQNSPLHF. The CDR3 bases are TGTGCCAGCAGTGTGGGACAGAATTCACCCCTCCACTTT.

This clonotype has just a few counts. The gene calls are TRBV7-3 and TRBJ2-1, with 9 bases fitting TRBD1. The germline gives CDR1 SGHTA, CDR2 FQGTGA. The length of the CDR3 is 15 residues. V was pared by 6 bases and J by 2 bases, with 5 bases of the junction left unmatched. CDR3 bases: TGTGCCAGCAGTCTGAGACAGGGGGCCTACAATGAGCAGTTCTTC. It translates to CASSLRQGAYNEQFF.

The CDR3 spells CATSDTGTGHGYTF. The CDR3 region has the DNA TGTGCCACCAGTGATACCGGGACAGGACACGGCTACACCTTC. The chain couples TRBV24-1 to TRBJ1-2; 8 bases fit TRBD1. This CDR3 spans 14 amino acids. Germline V gives CDR1 KGHDR, CDR2 SFDVKD. V was pared by 3 bases and J by 8 bases, with 7 bases of the junction left unmatched.

Many counts were recorded for this clonotype. V gene TRBV20-1 combines with J gene TRBJ1-1, with TRBD1 matching over 7 bases. The CDR3 is 14 residues long. J was trimmed by 8 bases and V by 2 bases; bases with no gene match: 11. The germline gives CDR1 DFQATT, CDR2 SNEGSKA (reference sequence). CDR3 in amino acids: CSARPRTGSQEAFF. The CDR3 region has the DNA TGCAGTGCTAGACCTAGGACAGGAAGTCAAGAAGCTTTCTTT.

In nucleotides, the CDR3 is TGTGCCAGCAGCTTCCCGAGCCTTTATGGCTACACCTTC. This sequence encodes CASSFPSLYGYTF. This chain uses TRBV7-9 with TRBJ1-2, with D unclear. This CDR3 contains 13 residues. Germline V gives CDR1 SEHNR, CDR2 FQNEAQ (reference sequence). V was trimmed by 3 bases and J by 5 bases, leaving 10 bases between them.